The next 14 T cell receptor beta chains were all read from a single sample in a study of shared clonotypes between healthy human individuals. This table comes from immunoSEQ multiplex PCR, and its TCRdb copy is limited to in-frame clones, with some not included. The profile shows 2 million to 2.5 million clones, 85% to 95% of them singletons. CD45RO-negative cells were positively selected for CCR7, leaving out terminally differentiated effector memory CD45RA+ cells. Sequencing was performed on naive CD8+ T cells from PBMCs. These receptors were taken from a man younger than 30 in good health. Some clones in this sample may be carry-over from other donors' samples.

This clone was detected only once. V usage is TRBV7-8 and J usage is TRBJ2-7; D not certain. Trimming shortened V by 1 base and J by 4 bases, and 5 bases separated the two germline ends. The CDR3 totals 12 residues. Germline CDR1 SGHVS, CDR2 FQNEAQ. CDR3 loop: CASSLVLYEQYF. In DNA, the CDR3 is TGTGCCAGCAGCTTAGTTTTGTACGAGCAGTACTTC.

The chain combines TRBV12-5 with TRBJ1-5; no firm D call. V shed 9 bases and J shed 4 bases, with 16 bases lying between them. This CDR3 is built from 14 residues. CDR1 is LGHNT, CDR2 FRNRAP, per germline. The CDR3 region has the DNA TGTGCTAGGCACAGATTTTCCCCTAATCAGCCCCAGCATTTT. This gives the protein CARHRFSPNQPQHF.

The chain recombines TRBV13 with TRBJ1-3; 9 bases match TRBD1. Trimming at V came to 6 bases and at J to 9 bases, leaving 6 bases not matched to a gene. The CDR3 is 13 residues long. Germline V gives CDR1 PRHDT, CDR2 FYEKMQ (reference sequence). The CDR3 coding sequence is TGTGCCAGCAGACAGACAGGGGGTAGCACCATATATTTT. Its translation: CASRQTGGSTIYF.

As concerns this clone: Other DNA sequences in the same sample also yield this CDR3. This chain links TRBV27 with TRBJ1-5; the D gene is possibly TRBD1 (5 bases). Trimming removed 2 bases at V and 7 bases at J, with 9 bases between. The CDR3 covers 13 residues. Germline lookup yields CDR1 MNHEY and CDR2 SMNVEV (reference sequence). Here the CDR3 DNA reads TGTGCCAGCAGTTTAGGCCGGGGCCAGCCCCAGCATTTT. Its translation: CASSLGRGQPQHF.

The V and J genes are TRBV6-5 and TRBJ2-7, with D hard to call. V shed 2 bases and J shed 1 base, with 6 bases lying between them. The CDR3 runs to 13 residues. The germline gives CDR1 MNHEY, CDR2 SVGAGI. CDR3 region: CASSYPSSYEQYF. The CDR3, as DNA: TGTGCCAGCAGTTACCCCAGTTCCTACGAGCAGTACTTC.

The rearrangement uses TRBV7-9 and TRBJ2-7; 11 nucleotides align to TRBD2. CDR3 size: 17 residues. The V segment lost 1 base and the J segment 3 bases; nucleotides outside the gene matches: 8. CDR1 and CDR2 from the germline V gene are SEHNR and FQNEAQ (reference sequence). The CDR3 DNA is TGTGCCAGCAGCTTAGGGGGGATTGGGACTAGCGGCTACGAGCAGTACTTC. This gives the protein CASSLGGIGTSGYEQYF.

This sequence joins TRBV6-6 and TRBJ2-6, with D unclear. Trimming shortened V by 11 bases and J by 4 bases, and 18 bases separated the two germline ends. Germline V CDR1 and CDR2: MNHNY, SVGAGI (reference sequence). The CDR3 consists of 15 residues. The CDR3 sequence is CAGALGVGGANVLTF. The DNA of the CDR3 is TGTGCCGGCGCCCTTGGGGTTGGCGGGGCCAACGTCCTGACTTTC.

This rearrangement joins TRBV4-1 to TRBJ1-5, with 10 bases lining up with TRBD1. The junction had 11 bases not matched to a gene; V was cut back by 6 bases and J by 6 bases. Germline CDR1 MGHRA, CDR2 YSYEKL. This CDR3 contains 16 residues. CDR3 in amino acids: CASRPTPGTGAQPQHF. The CDR3 coding sequence is TGCGCCAGCAGGCCTACCCCCGGGACAGGGGCTCAGCCCCAGCATTTT.

The CDR3 DNA reads TGTGCCATCAGTGACGCACTAGGTAGTGGGTATGAGCAGTTCTTC. This translates into CAISDALGSGYEQFF. This sequence joins TRBV10-3 and TRBJ2-1; a possible D gene is TRBD2 (5 bases). The V end lost 3 bases, the J end lost 8 bases, and 17 bases lay between the germline ends. The germline CDR1 and CDR2 sequences are ENHRY and SYGVKD. This CDR3 has 15 amino acids.

The V gene is TRBV4-1, the J gene TRBJ2-4; possibly TRBD1 for D (6 bases). Germline CDR1 is MGHRA and CDR2 is YSYEKL. CDR3 length: 14 residues. V gave up 4 bases and J gave up 2 bases, with 9 bases separating them. The CDR3 protein is CASSLRGTKNIQYF. The CDR3 region has the DNA TGCGCCAGCAGCCTCAGGGGCACCAAAAACATTCAGTACTTC.

This clone came up once. This chain uses TRBV15 with TRBJ1-2; D call uncertain. Trimming pared 3 bases from V and 6 bases from J, leaving 17 bases between. CDR1 LNHNV and CDR2 YYDKDF come from the germline V gene (reference sequence). The CDR3 extends over 15 amino acids. The CDR3, as DNA: TGTGCCACCAGCAGCCTCACCCTGGGCTTGAATGGCTACACCTTC. Protein sequence: CATSSLTLGLNGYTF. Filled out from reference TRBV15 and TRBJ1-2, the complete variable domain reads DAMVIQNPRYQVTQFGKPVTLSCSQTLNHNVMYWYQQKSSQAPKLLFHYYDKDFNNEADTPDNFQSRRPNTSFCFLDIRSPGLGDTAMYLCATSSLTLGLNGYTFGSGTRLTVV.

This clone was counted once. The V gene is TRBV29-1, the J gene TRBJ2-5; 8 positions agree with TRBD1. The J call may be in error: the DNA end matches TRBJ2-7 better. The CDR3 is 12 amino acids. Germline CDR1 is SQVTM and CDR2 is ANQGSEA. The CDR3 region is CSIGQGVYEQYF. CDR3 nucleotide sequence: TGCAGCATCGGACAGGGAGTTTACGAGCAGTACTTC.

The chain uses TRBV7-9 and TRBJ2-1; 8 bases are a match to TRBD2. V gave up 2 bases and J gave up 7 bases; unmatched junction bases: 7. The germline V gene encodes CDR1 SEHNR and CDR2 FQNEAQ (reference sequence). This CDR3 spans 15 amino acids. The CDR3 loop reads CASSLSSGSVNEQFF. The CDR3 nucleotides read TGTGCCAGCAGCTTATCCAGCGGGAGTGTAAATGAGCAGTTCTTC.

The chain couples TRBV29-1 to TRBJ2-7; possibly TRBD2 for D (6 bases). The V gene lost 7 bases and the J gene lost 3 bases, with 13 bases spanning the gap. The CDR3 consists of 12 residues. The germline gives CDR1 SQVTM, CDR2 ANQGSEA. CDR3 amino acids: CSGLTSSYEQYF. The CDR3 nucleotides read TGCAGCGGACTGACTAGTAGCTACGAGCAGTACTTC.